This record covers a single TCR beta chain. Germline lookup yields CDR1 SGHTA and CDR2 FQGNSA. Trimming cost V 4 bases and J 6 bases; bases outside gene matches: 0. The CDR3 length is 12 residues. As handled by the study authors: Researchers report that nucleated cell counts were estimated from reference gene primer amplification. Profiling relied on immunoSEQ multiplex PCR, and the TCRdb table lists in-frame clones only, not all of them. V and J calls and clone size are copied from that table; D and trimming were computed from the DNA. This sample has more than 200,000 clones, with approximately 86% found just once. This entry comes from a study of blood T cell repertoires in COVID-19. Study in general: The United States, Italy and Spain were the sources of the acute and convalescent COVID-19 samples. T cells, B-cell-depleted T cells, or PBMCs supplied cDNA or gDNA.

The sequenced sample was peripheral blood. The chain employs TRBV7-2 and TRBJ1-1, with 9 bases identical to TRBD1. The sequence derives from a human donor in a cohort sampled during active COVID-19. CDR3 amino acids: CASSWDRAEAFF. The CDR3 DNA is TGTGCCAGCAGCTGGGACAGGGCTGAAGCTTTCTTT.